This TCR beta chain was sequenced for a study of glioma-infiltrating T cells after dendritic cell vaccination. Study at large: Dendritic cell vaccination trial patients had either newly diagnosed or recurrent glioblastoma.

This CDR3 comprises 15 residues. Per the germline V gene, CDR1 is SGHTA and CDR2 is FQGNSA. V was clipped by 5 bases and J by 3 bases; unmatched bases: 9. The method was immunoSEQ multiplex PCR; TCRdb's version includes in-frame clones alone and lacks a portion of them. Seen here are about 92,000 clones, about nine tenths observed once, and the top ten hold about a sixth. This sample comprised blood, obtained before dendritic cell vaccination. This chain uses TRBV7-2 with TRBJ1-1; TRBD1 matches 7 bases. This clonotype originated in a human donor with glioblastoma. The CDR3 sequence: CASSQHKGADTEAFF. The CDR3 coding sequence is TGTGCCAGCAGCCAACACAAGGGGGCGGACACTGAAGCTTTCTTT. The full variable domain, its missing parts supplied by reference TRBV7-2 and TRBJ1-1, is GAGVSQSPSNKVTEKGKDVELRCDPISGHTALYWYRQSLGQGLEFLIYFQGNSAPDKSGLPSDRFSAERTGGSVSTLTIQRTQQEDSAVYLCASSQHKGADTEAFFGQGTRLTVV.